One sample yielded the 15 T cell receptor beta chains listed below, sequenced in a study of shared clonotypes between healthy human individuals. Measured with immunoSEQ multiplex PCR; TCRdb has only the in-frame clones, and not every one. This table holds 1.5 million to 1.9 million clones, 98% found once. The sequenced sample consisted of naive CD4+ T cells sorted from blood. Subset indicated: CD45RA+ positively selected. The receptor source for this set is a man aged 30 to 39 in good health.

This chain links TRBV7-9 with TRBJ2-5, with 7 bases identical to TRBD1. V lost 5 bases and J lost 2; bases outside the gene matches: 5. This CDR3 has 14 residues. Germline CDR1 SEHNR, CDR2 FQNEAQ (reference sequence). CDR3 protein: CASSPWGQQETQYF. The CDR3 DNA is TGTGCCAGCAGCCCCTGGGGACAGCAAGAGACCCAGTACTTC.

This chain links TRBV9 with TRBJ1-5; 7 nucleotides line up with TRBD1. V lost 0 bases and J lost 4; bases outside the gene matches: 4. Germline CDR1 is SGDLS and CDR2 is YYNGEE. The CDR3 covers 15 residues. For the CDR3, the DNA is TGTGCCAGCAGCGTAGACCACAGGGGTAATCAGCCCCAGCATTTT. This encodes CASSVDHRGNQPQHF.

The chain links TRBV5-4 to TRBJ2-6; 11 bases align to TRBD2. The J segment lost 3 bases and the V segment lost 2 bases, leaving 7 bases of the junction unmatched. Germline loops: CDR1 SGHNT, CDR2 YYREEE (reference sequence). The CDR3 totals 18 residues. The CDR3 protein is CASSLVLAGGYGANVLTF. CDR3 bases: TGTGCCAGCAGCTTAGTCCTAGCGGGAGGCTATGGGGCCAACGTCCTGACTTTC.

The CDR3 reads CASSQGPSNQPQHF. The CDR3 DNA reads TGCGCCAGCAGTCAAGGACCGTCCAATCAGCCCCAGCATTTT. The chain is built from TRBV5-1 and TRBJ1-5; no reliable D call. Per germline, CDR1 SGHRS and CDR2 YFSETQ. V lost 5 bases and J 3 bases, leaving 12 bases between the germline ends. The CDR3 totals 14 residues.

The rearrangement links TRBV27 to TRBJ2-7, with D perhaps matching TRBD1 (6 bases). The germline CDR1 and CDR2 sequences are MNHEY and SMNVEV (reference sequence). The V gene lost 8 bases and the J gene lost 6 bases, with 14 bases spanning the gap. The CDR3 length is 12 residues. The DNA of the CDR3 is TGTGCCAGCGGCTTCAGGGGTACCGAGCAGTACTTC. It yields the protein CASGFRGTEQYF.

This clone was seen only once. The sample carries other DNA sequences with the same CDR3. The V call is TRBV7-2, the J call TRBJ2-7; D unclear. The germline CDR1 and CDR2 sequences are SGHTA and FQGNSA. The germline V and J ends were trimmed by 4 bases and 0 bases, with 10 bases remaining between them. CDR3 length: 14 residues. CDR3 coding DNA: TGTGCCAGCAGCTGGGGTGGAAGCTCCTACGAGCAGTACTTC. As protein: CASSWGGSSYEQYF.

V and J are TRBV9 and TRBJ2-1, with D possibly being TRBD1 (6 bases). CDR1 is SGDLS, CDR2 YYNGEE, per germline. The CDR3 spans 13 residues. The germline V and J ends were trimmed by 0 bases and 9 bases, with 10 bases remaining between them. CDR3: CASSVGDTLEQFF. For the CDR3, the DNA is TGTGCCAGCAGCGTAGGGGACACCCTTGAGCAGTTCTTC.

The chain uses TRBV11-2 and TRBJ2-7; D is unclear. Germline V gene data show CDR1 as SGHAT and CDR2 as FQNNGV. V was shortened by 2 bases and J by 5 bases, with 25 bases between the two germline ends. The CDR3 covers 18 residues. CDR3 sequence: CASSLYAPEPARLHEQYF. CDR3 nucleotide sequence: TGTGCCAGCAGCTTATATGCCCCGGAGCCCGCCCGCCTCCACGAGCAGTACTTC. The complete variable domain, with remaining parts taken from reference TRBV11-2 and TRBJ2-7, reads EAGVAQSPRYKIIEKRQSVAFWCNPISGHATLYWYQQILGQGPKLLIQFQNNGVVDDSQLPKDRFSAERLKGVDSTLKIQPAKLEDSAVYLCASSLYAPEPARLHEQYFGPGTRLTVT.

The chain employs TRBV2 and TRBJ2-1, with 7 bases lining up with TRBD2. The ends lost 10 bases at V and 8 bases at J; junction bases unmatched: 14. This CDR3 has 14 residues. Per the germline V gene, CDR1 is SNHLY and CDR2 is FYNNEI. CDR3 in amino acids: CATGVREALYEQFF. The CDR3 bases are TGTGCCACCGGTGTACGGGAGGCGTTGTATGAGCAGTTCTTC.

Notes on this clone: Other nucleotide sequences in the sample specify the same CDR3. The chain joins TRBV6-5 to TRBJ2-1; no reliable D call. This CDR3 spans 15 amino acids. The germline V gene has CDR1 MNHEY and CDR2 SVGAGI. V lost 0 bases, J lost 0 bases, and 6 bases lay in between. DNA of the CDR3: TGTGCCAGCAGTTACTCTGTGGGCTCCTACAATGAGCAGTTCTTC. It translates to CASSYSVGSYNEQFF.

The CDR3 reads CASSARTNQPQHF. CDR3 DNA: TGTGCCAGCAGTGCGAGAACCAATCAGCCCCAGCATTTT. This chain joins TRBV2 and TRBJ1-5; D is undetermined. Germline V CDR1 and CDR2: SNHLY, FYNNEI. This CDR3 is built from 13 residues. The germline V and J ends were trimmed by 4 bases and 3 bases, with 7 bases remaining between them.

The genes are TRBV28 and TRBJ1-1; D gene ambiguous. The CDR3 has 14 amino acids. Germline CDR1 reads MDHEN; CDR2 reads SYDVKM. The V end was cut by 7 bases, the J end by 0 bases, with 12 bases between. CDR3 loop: CASTLGVMNTEAFF. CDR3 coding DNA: TGTGCCAGCACTCTCGGGGTAATGAACACTGAAGCTTTCTTT.

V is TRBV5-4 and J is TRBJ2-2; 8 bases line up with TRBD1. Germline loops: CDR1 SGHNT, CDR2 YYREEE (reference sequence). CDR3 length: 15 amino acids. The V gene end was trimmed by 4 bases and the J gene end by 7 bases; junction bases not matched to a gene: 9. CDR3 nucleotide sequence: TGTGCCAGCAGCCCTTTGGGACAGGCAAGCGGGGAGCTGTTTTTT. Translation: CASSPLGQASGELFF.

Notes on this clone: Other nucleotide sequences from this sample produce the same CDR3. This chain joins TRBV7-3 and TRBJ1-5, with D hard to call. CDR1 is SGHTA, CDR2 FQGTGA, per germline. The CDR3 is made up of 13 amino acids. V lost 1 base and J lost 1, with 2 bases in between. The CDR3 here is CASSLNSNQPQHF. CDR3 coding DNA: TGTGCCAGCAGCTTAAACAGCAATCAGCCCCAGCATTTT.

CDR3 nucleotide sequence: TGTGCCAGCTCACCTGAGACAGCCCTTTTTGAAAAACTGTTTTTT. It is translated as CASSPETALFEKLFF. The chain combines TRBV18 with TRBJ1-4; maybe TRBD1 (5 bases). The V end was cut by 3 bases, the J end by 7 bases, with 15 bases between. The CDR3 is 15 amino acids. Germline CDR1 reads KGHSH; CDR2 reads LQKENI.